This entry describes one T cell receptor beta chain. Via MiXCR, TCRdb re-called the 5' RACE reads, giving one row per CDR3 protein. Among tens of thousands of distinct CDR3 sequences listed, 10% to 15% were seen once. This sample is part of a study of early T cells in non-severe SARS-CoV-2 infection. The sample was whole blood. The receptor was isolated from an adult who was a healthcare worker with PCR-confirmed SARS-CoV-2 infection or an uninfected control (not recorded which).

The CDR3 DNA is TGTGCCAGCAGTTACTCCGGCATGAACACTGAAGCTTTCTTT. Its translation: CASSYSGMNTEAFF. The chain combines TRBV6-5 with TRBJ1-1; D not resolved. Germline CDR1 MNHEY, CDR2 SVGAGI. This CDR3 is 14 amino acids long. V was cut by 0 bases and J by 0 bases, with 5 bases left in between.